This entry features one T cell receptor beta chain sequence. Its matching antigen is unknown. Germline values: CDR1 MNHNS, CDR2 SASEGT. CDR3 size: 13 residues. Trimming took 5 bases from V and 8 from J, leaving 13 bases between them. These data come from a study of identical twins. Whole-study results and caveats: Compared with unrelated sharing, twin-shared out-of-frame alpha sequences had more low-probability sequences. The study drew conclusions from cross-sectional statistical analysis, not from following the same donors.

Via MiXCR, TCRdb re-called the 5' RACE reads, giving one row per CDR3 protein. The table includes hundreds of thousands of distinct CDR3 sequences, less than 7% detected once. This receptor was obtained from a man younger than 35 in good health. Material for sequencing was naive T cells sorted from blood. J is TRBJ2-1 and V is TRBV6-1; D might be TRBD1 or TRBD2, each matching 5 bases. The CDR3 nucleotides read TGTGCCAGCAGTCTCGGGGCTGGGGATGAGCAGTTCTTC. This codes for CASSLGAGDEQFF.